This T cell receptor (beta chain) was retrieved from a study of regulatory T cells in long-lasting Graves disease (dated by TCRdb to about 2021). Background on the whole study: Newly diagnosed Graves' disease patients had taken antithyroid drugs for less than 3 months. TCR sequencing covered about 13 persistent and 20 or so newly diagnosed Graves' disease patients, 33 samples in total. The study was registered as a clinical trial and conducted in China. This study used TCR sequencing and RNA sequencing of peripheral blood to compare persistent Graves' disease patients against newly diagnosed Graves' disease patients.

CDR1 and CDR2, looked up from the germline V gene (reference sequence), are SGHNT and YYREEE. V is cut back by 4 bases and J by 1 base, with 8 bases in the junction unmatched. The CDR3 has 16 amino acids, counting the end cysteine and phenylalanine. Only the CDR3 DNA stays, 48 bases, in frame from base 1. This clonotype showed up many times. Its target antigen remains unknown. One base away there is no much larger clone; base qualities are not given. The sample's time point label is to be understood as: newly diagnosed GD, antithyroid drugs for less than 3 months. For both TCR sequencing and RNA sequencing, RNA was extracted from PBMCs in TRIzol. The diagnosis of Graves' disease followed American Thyroid Association guidelines. Patients for the study were recruited at an endocrinology department in Xi'an, China. Each patient gave approximately 9.7 milliliters of peripheral blood, collected in an EDTA anticoagulant tube. Ficoll Paque Plus density gradient separation was used to isolate PBMCs, and no further T cell sorting was done. An Agilent 2100 Bioanalyzer and agarose gel were used to assess RNA quality, and a NanoDrop 2000 was used to measure RNA concentration.

Receptors were amplified or captured by multiplex PCR. Instrument on record: Illumina HiSeq 4000. To build TCR beta libraries, CDR3 regions were amplified by Arm-PCR using iRepertoire HTBI primers. PCR products were gel purified before sequencing. Turning to the authors' computational methods: Gene usage analysis of CDR3 amino acid clonotypes used the approximately 62 TRBV and about 15 TRBJ segments found across samples. Filtered high-quality paired reads were merged into contigs using COPE and FqMerger. Contigs were aligned with BLAST to IMGT TRBV, TRBD and TRBJ reference genes, and CDR3 was defined per IMGT. Any clonotype with a frequency above 0.1% was classified as a highly expanded clone. Shannon entropy was used to measure repertoire diversity, and the Gini coefficient was used to measure V-J evenness. Public clonotypes were defined as clonotypes shared by more than one individual. TCRdb cleaned the public reads at Q25 with fastp, built clones with MiXCR and kept in-frame beta chains. Here each entry gathers all rows of one CDR3 protein and keeps the most common genes and DNA. V and J calls and clone size were set by TCRdb, not the authors. Counted in this sample were approximately 250,000 distinct CDR3 sequences; about 16% of them appeared once. Together, the top ten hold more than 20% of the sample.

General findings and caveats noted by the study authors: The small sample size was acknowledged by the authors as a limitation that may reduce accuracy. A larger number of public clonotypes was shared among persistent patients (approximately 3,000) than among newly diagnosed patients (approximately 1,000). Only the TCR beta chain was sequenced and analyzed. Persistent Graves' disease patients showed lower TCR Shannon entropy and fewer highly expanded clones than newly diagnosed patients, suggesting clonal expansion. Because the primary lesion, thyroid tissue, could not be accessed, the study looked at peripheral blood alone. TRBV28, TRBJ1-2 and TRBJ2-5 were preferentially used in persistent disease, while TRBV20-1 and TRBJ2-1 were favored in newly diagnosed disease.

Specimen: peripheral blood mononuclear cells (PBMCs), collected at new diagnosis, from a patient treated with antithyroid drugs. The sequence came from a female donor with Graves disease. This chain is built from TRBV5-4 and TRBJ2-3; TRBD2 aligns with 8 central bases. The DNA reads TGTGCCAGCAGCACGGGGGGGGACTATGGCACAGATACGCAGTATTTT. The encoded protein is CASSTGGDYGTDTQYF.